The 27 T cell receptor beta chains below all came from one sample that was sequenced in a study of persistence of HIV-infected CD4 T cells. Sequencing used immunoSEQ version 4 in survey mode. Assay: immunoSEQ multiplex PCR; the TCRdb copy retains only in-frame clones and omits some. The sample shows around 42,000 clones, around 82% of them seen only once. The stimulus was an HIV-1 Gag 15-mer peptide pool, 1 ug/peptide/mL. Sorted nonresponding memory CD4+ T cells were CD40L-negative, CD69-negative, CD45RO-high. The antigens for these receptors are not known. This material consisted of CD4+ T cells sorted from PBMCs after roughly 18-hour stimulation, taken from a patient who received antiretroviral therapy. Receptor source: an adult man with HIV who was CMV-seropositive.

The rearrangement uses TRBV6-2 or TRBV6-3 and TRBJ1-4, with D unresolved. With 4 bases removed from V and 7 bases from J, the gap between germline ends came to 4 bases. This CDR3 is 11 amino acids long. The V gene's germline CDR1 is MNHEY and CDR2 SVGEGT. CDR3 sequence reads: CASSFREKLFF. The CDR3 nucleotides are TGTGCCAGCAGTTTTCGTGAAAAACTGTTTTTT.

The rearrangement joins TRBV6-4 to TRBJ2-7, with TRBD2 identical over 9 bases. V trimming: 3 bases; J trimming: 4 bases; junction bases outside the gene matches: 4. The germline V gene encodes CDR1 MRHNA and CDR2 SNTAGT. The CDR3 has 14 residues. The CDR3 protein is CASSEVSGGYEQYF. The CDR3 nucleotides read TGTGCCAGCAGTGAAGTTAGCGGGGGATACGAGCAGTACTTC.

The chain combines TRBV9 with TRBJ1-3; TRBD1 is a possible D gene (6 bases). With 4 bases removed from V and 0 bases from J, the gap between germline ends came to 14 bases. This CDR3 region has 16 residues. Germline-derived CDR1 and CDR2 are SGDLS and YYNGEE. DNA of the CDR3: TGTGCCAGCAGCCCCCGGGACACCTACTCTGGAAACACCATATATTTT. Amino acid sequence: CASSPRDTYSGNTIYF.

V usage is TRBV30 and J usage is TRBJ1-2, with D perhaps TRBD1 (6 bases). The V gene lost 4 bases and the J gene lost 5 bases, with 17 bases spanning the gap. In germline, CDR1 is GTSNPN, CDR2 SVGIG (reference sequence). The CDR3 runs to 14 residues. CDR3 sequence: CAWTGAGREYGYTF. The DNA for the CDR3 is TGTGCCTGGACGGGGGCAGGGAGGGAGTATGGCTACACCTTC. The full variable domain, in which reference TRBV30 and TRBJ1-2 provide the parts outside the CDR3, is SQTIHQWPATLVQPVGSPLSLECTVEGTSNPNLYWYRQAAGRGLQLLFYSVGIGQISSEVPQNLSASRPQDRQFILSSKKLLLSDSGFYLCAWTGAGREYGYTFGSGTRLTVV.

The chain couples TRBV24-1 to TRBJ2-3; D assignment may be TRBD1 or TRBD2 (5 bases each). V gave up 5 bases and J gave up 3 bases, with 11 bases separating them. The CDR3 consists of 14 residues. Germline values: CDR1 KGHDR, CDR2 SFDVKD. CDR3 DNA sequence: TGTGCCACCAGTGCAGAGGGGTCTACAGATACGCAGTATTTT. Translating gives CATSAEGSTDTQYF.

V is TRBV5-1 and J is TRBJ1-2; D might be TRBD1 (6 bases). This CDR3 has 15 amino acids. With 1 base removed from V and 4 bases from J, the gap between germline ends came to 14 bases. CDR1 is SGHRS and CDR2 is YFSETQ in the germline V gene. The CDR3: CASSLWTDGSYGYTF. DNA of the CDR3: TGCGCCAGCAGCTTGTGGACAGATGGATCCTATGGCTACACCTTC.

This clone was observed once. V and J are TRBV29-1 and TRBJ2-5; 8 nucleotides agree with TRBD1. This CDR3 has 13 residues. CDR1 and CDR2 from the germline V gene are SQVTM and ANQGSEA. The V gene end was trimmed by 6 bases and the J gene end by 4 bases; junction bases not matched to a gene: 7. The CDR3, as DNA: TGCAGCGTCGGACAGGGAATAGGAGAGACCCAGTACTTC. This translates into CSVGQGIGETQYF.

The rearrangement joins TRBV5-1 to TRBJ2-2; D call uncertain. Germline V gene sequence: CDR1 SGHRS, CDR2 YFSETQ. The CDR3 consists of 15 residues. The V gene lost 0 bases and the J gene lost 4 bases, with 10 bases spanning the gap. DNA of the CDR3: TGCGCCAGCAGCTTGGCCGTCTCACTCACCGGGGAGCTGTTTTTT. Translated: CASSLAVSLTGELFF. Variable domain in full (rest from reference TRBV5-1 and TRBJ2-2): KAGVTQTPRYLIKTRGQQVTLSCSPISGHRSVSWYQQTPGQGLQFLFEYFSETQRNKGNFPGRFSGRQFSNSRSEMNVSTLELGDSALYLCASSLAVSLTGELFFGEGSRLTVL.

J is TRBJ1-2 and V is TRBV7-2; D unclear. Germline CDR1 SGHTA, CDR2 FQGNSA. V lost 0 bases and J 4 bases, leaving 12 bases between the germline ends. The CDR3 sequence is 15 residues long. The CDR3 bases are TGTGCCAGCAGCTTAGCGCGGCGGTCTAGCTATGGCTACACCTTC. It encodes CASSLARRSSYGYTF.

The V gene is TRBV29-1, the J gene TRBJ2-3, with 10 bases matching TRBD1. This CDR3 spans 13 amino acids. Trimming took 7 bases from V and 3 from J; bases not matched to a gene: 4. Germline V gene sequence: CDR1 SQVTM, CDR2 ANQGSEA. The CDR3 sequence: CSGGTGVTDTQYF. CDR3 in DNA: TGCAGCGGGGGGACAGGGGTGACAGATACGCAGTATTTT.

This chain joins TRBV7-8 and TRBJ1-4; D possibly corresponds to TRBD1 (5 bases). CDR1 SGHVS and CDR2 FQNEAQ come from the germline V gene. Trimming took off 5 bases at V and 7 bases at J, with 11 bases between the two ends. The CDR3 extends over 13 amino acids. The CDR3 region is CASSRRVGEKLFF. CDR3 bases: TGTGCCAGCAGCCGCAGGGTTGGTGAAAAACTGTTTTTT.

The sample holds a few counts of this clone. The chain uses TRBV14 and TRBJ1-6; no firm D call. CDR1 and CDR2 from the germline V gene are SGHDN and FVKESK. CDR3 length: 13 residues. The germline V and J ends were trimmed by 5 bases and 9 bases, with 11 bases remaining between them. The CDR3 here is CASSELSPSPLHF. CDR3 coding DNA: TGTGCCAGCAGCGAGCTATCGCCTTCACCCCTCCACTTT. Variable domain in full (rest from reference TRBV14 and TRBJ1-6): EAGVTQFPSHSVIEKGQTVTLRCDPISGHDNLYWYRRVMGKEIKFLLHFVKESKQDESGMPNNRFLAERTGGTYSTLKVQPAELEDSGVYFCASSELSPSPLHFGNGTRLTVT.

The rearrangement links TRBV6-1 to TRBJ2-7; the D gene is possibly TRBD2 (5 bases). Germline CDR1 reads MNHNS; CDR2 reads SASEGT. The germline V and J ends were trimmed by 2 bases and 2 bases, with 13 bases remaining between them. CDR3 length: 15 residues. CDR3 in DNA: TGTGCCAGCAGTGAACCCACGGGAAAAACCTACGAGCAGTACTTC. This codes for CASSEPTGKTYEQYF.

This clone showed up just a few times. The chain is built from TRBV24-1 and TRBJ2-1, with 12 bases matching TRBD2. Trimming removed 10 bases from V and 4 bases from J; junction bases left unmatched: 34. This CDR3 is 24 amino acids long. The germline gives CDR1 KGHDR, CDR2 SFDVKD. In nucleotides, the CDR3 is TGTGCCACTTCCTGGCTGTGGGACGGCCTGGGGACTAGCGGGTCCCTTAGACCTTACAATGAGCAGTTCTTC. This translates into CATSWLWDGLGTSGSLRPYNEQFF.

The chain has TRBV14 and TRBJ2-2; a weak D match, TRBD1 (5 bases). V was trimmed by 0 bases and J by 4 bases, leaving 15 bases between them. CDR1 is SGHDN, CDR2 FVKESK, per germline. This CDR3 comprises 17 residues. Written as DNA, the CDR3 is TGTGCCAGCAGCCAAGATAAGGGGCCGGCCTCCACCGGGGAGCTGTTTTTT. Translation: CASSQDKGPASTGELFF.

CDR3 sequence reads: CASSEPMTGARVFF. The CDR3 DNA reads TGTGCCAGCAGTGAGCCCATGACGGGGGCTAGGGTTTTCTTC. The chain joins TRBV25-1 to TRBJ2-1, with D perhaps being TRBD1 or TRBD2 (6 bases each). Per the germline V gene, CDR1 is MGHDK and CDR2 is SYGVNS. The V end was cut by 3 bases, the J end by 16 bases, with 22 bases between. CDR3 length equals 14 residues.

The chain carries TRBV19 and TRBJ1-1, with D uncertain. Germline V CDR1 and CDR2: LNHDA, SQIVND (reference sequence). The CDR3 loop spans 14 amino acids. V was pared by 3 bases and J by 2 bases, with 10 bases between. CDR3 DNA sequence: TGTGCCAGTAGTATTAGGAAACAAAACACTGAAGCTTTCTTT. Translated: CASSIRKQNTEAFF.

In its sample, this clone was seen once. The chain has TRBV7-2 and TRBJ2-3; D might be TRBD2 (5 bases). Trimming took off 5 bases at V and 6 bases at J, with 27 bases between the two ends. The CDR3 has 18 residues. Per germline, CDR1 SGHTA and CDR2 FQGNSA. The CDR3 sequence: CASSPGLVLERSLDTQYF. CDR3 DNA sequence: TGTGCCAGCAGCCCTGGACTGGTACTGGAACGGTCTTTGGATACGCAGTATTTT.

The chain combines TRBV7-9 with TRBJ2-5; 10 bases are a match to TRBD1. With V trimmed by 4 bases and J by 4 bases, 6 bases remained unmatched. Per germline, CDR1 SEHNR and CDR2 FQNEAQ (reference sequence). This CDR3 has 15 residues. CDR3 sequence (DNA): TGTGCCAGCAGCTCCTTGGGACAGGGGAGAGAGACCCAGTACTTC. Its protein is CASSSLGQGRETQYF.

CDR3 loop: CASSLPRGELFF. As DNA, the CDR3 is TGTGCCAGCAGCTTACCGCGGGGGGAGCTGTTTTTT. V gene TRBV7-8 combines with J gene TRBJ2-2; D not certain. Germline V gene data show CDR1 as SGHVS and CDR2 as FQNEAQ. The germline V and J ends were trimmed by 2 bases and 8 bases, with 6 bases remaining between them. There are 12 residues in the CDR3.

The chain combines TRBV7-9 with TRBJ1-1; D not resolved. Germline V lookup: CDR1 SEHNR, CDR2 FQNEAQ (reference sequence). V was clipped by 3 bases and J by 5 bases, with 10 bases between them. This CDR3 has 13 residues. CDR3 in DNA: TGTGCCAGCAGCTTCTCCCGGATTACTGAAGCTTTCTTT. Its protein is CASSFSRITEAFF.

In its sample, this clone was seen a few times. V and J are TRBV18 and TRBJ1-6; D is undetermined. The length of the CDR3 is 15 residues. The V gene's germline CDR1 is KGHSH and CDR2 LQKENI. V lost 5 bases and J lost 5, with 13 bases in between. The CDR3: CASSRQRPDNSPLHF. The DNA for the CDR3 is TGTGCCAGCTCAAGGCAGCGACCCGATAATTCACCCCTCCACTTT.

Points on this clone: The same CDR3 can be traced to other DNA sequences in this sample. V gene TRBV7-2 combines with J gene TRBJ1-5; no clear D. The germline gives CDR1 SGHTA, CDR2 FQGNSA. The CDR3 sequence is 15 residues long. V lost 1 base, J lost 2 bases, and 9 bases lay in between. This CDR3 reads CASSLEKSGNQPQHF. The DNA for the CDR3 is TGTGCCAGCAGCTTAGAAAAGTCCGGCAATCAGCCCCAGCATTTT.

The CDR3 DNA reads TGTGCCAGCAGTTATCCTGACATGGCCTATGGCTACACCTTC. As protein: CASSYPDMAYGYTF. The chain employs TRBV6-5 and TRBJ1-2, with no clear D. The CDR3 covers 14 residues. Trimming pared 3 bases from V and 4 bases from J, leaving 12 bases between. CDR1 is MNHEY, CDR2 SVGAGI, per germline.

V usage is TRBV3-1 (or the pseudogene TRBV3-2) and J usage is TRBJ2-2; TRBD2 matches 7 bases. In germline, CDR1 is LGHDT, CDR2 YNNKEL (reference sequence). Unmatched junction bases numbered 12, after V lost 5 bases and J lost 3 bases. The CDR3 runs to 17 residues. CDR3 amino acids: CASSFPRGRDDTGELFF. The CDR3 coding sequence is TGTGCCAGCAGCTTCCCGAGAGGGAGGGATGACACCGGGGAGCTGTTTTTT.

The V and J genes are TRBV6-2 or TRBV6-3 and TRBJ2-1, with D perhaps matching TRBD2 (5 bases). Germline CDR1 and CDR2: MNHEY and SVGEGT. This CDR3 is 15 amino acids long. The germline V and J ends were trimmed by 5 bases and 0 bases, with 11 bases remaining between them. This chain's CDR3 is CASSLTGYSYNEQFF. CDR3 in DNA: TGTGCCAGCAGTCTCACGGGATACTCCTACAATGAGCAGTTCTTC.

The chain uses TRBV3-1 (or the pseudogene TRBV3-2) and TRBJ1-2; D is undetermined. The CDR3 extends over 12 amino acids. Trimming took off 4 bases at V and 4 bases at J, with 7 bases between the two ends. Germline loops: CDR1 LGHDT, CDR2 YNNKEL (reference sequence). CDR3 sequence: CASSPRVYGYTF. CDR3 nucleotides: TGTGCCAGCAGCCCCCGGGTCTATGGCTACACCTTC.